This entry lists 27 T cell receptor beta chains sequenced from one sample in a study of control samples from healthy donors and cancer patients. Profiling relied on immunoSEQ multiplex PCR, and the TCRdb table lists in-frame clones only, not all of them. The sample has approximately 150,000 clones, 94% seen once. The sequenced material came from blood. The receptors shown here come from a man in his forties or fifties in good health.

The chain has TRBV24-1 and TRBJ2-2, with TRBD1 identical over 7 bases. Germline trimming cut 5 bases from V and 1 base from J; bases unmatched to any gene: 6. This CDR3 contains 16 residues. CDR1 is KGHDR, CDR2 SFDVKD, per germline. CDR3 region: CATSGFGTVNTGELFF. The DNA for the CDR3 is TGTGCCACCAGTGGATTTGGGACAGTGAACACCGGGGAGCTGTTTTTT.

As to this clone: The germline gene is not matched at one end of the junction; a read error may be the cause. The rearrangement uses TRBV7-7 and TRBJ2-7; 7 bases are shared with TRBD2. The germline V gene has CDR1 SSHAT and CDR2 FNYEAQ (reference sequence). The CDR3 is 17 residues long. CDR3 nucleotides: TGTGCTAGCAGCCCCATCGGCCAGGGACTAAGCCCCTACGAGCAGTACTTC. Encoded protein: CASSPIGQGLSPYEQYF.

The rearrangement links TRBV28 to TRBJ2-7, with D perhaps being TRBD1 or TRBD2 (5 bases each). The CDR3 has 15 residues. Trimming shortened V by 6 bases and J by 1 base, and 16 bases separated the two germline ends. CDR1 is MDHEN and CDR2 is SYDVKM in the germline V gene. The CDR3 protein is CASSTTAEGSYEQYF. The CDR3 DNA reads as TGTGCCAGCAGCACCACCGCCGAGGGGTCCTACGAGCAGTACTTC.

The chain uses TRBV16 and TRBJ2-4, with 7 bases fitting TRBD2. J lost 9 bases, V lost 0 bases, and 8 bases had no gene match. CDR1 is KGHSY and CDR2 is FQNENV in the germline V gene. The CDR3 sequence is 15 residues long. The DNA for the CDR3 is TGTGCCAGCAGCCAATCGGGCAGGGAGGGAAGCATTCAGTACTTC. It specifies CASSQSGREGSIQYF.

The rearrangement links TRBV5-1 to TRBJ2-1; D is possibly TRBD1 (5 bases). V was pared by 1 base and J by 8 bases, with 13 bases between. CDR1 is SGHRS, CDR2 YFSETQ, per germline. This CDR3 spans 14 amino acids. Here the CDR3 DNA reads TGCGCCAGCAGCTTGTCGCAGGGCATCGATGAGCAGTTCTTC. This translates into CASSLSQGIDEQFF.

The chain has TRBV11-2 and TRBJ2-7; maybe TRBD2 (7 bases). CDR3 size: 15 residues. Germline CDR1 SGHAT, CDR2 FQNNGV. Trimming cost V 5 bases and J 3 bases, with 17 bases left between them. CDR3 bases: TGTGCCAGCAGCAAGGGGGGGGCCGGTTTCTACGAGCAGTACTTC. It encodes CASSKGGAGFYEQYF.

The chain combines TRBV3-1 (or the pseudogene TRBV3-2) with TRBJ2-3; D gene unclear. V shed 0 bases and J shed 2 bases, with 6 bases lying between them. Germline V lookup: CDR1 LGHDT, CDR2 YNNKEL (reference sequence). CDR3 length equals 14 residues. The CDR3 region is CASSQDIFTDTQYF. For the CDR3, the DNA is TGTGCCAGCAGCCAAGACATTTTCACAGATACGCAGTATTTT.

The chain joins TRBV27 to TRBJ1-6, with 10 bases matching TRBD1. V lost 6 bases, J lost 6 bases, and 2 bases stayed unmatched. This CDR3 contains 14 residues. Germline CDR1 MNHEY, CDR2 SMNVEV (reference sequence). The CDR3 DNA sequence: TGTGCCAGCAGAAGGGACAGGGGTAATTCACCCCTCCACTTT. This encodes CASRRDRGNSPLHF.

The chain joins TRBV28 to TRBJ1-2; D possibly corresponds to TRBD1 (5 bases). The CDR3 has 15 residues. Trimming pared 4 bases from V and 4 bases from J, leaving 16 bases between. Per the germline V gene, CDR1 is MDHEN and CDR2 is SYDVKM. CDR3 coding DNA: TGTGCCAGCAGTTCTGGATTTGGGGGTGCCTATGGCTACACCTTC. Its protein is CASSSGFGGAYGYTF.

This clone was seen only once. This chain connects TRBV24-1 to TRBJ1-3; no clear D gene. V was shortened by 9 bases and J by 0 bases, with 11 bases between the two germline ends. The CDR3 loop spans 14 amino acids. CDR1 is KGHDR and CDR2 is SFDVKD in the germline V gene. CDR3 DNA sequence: TGTGCCACCCAAGATCCCGGCTCTGGAAACACCATATATTTT. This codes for CATQDPGSGNTIYF.

CDR3 bases: TGTGCCAGCAGCTTCGTGCAGGGTCGGTATGGCTACACCTTC. It yields the protein CASSFVQGRYGYTF. The chain combines TRBV11-2 with TRBJ1-2; tentative D call: TRBD1 (5 bases). This CDR3 spans 14 amino acids. Germline V lookup: CDR1 SGHAT, CDR2 FQNNGV. V lost 3 bases, J lost 5 bases, and 13 bases lay in between.

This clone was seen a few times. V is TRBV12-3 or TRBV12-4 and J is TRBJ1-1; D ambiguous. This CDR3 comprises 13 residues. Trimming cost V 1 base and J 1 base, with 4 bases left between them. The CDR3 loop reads CASSLGKNTEAFF. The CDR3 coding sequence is TGTGCCAGCAGTTTAGGCAAGAACACTGAAGCTTTCTTT.

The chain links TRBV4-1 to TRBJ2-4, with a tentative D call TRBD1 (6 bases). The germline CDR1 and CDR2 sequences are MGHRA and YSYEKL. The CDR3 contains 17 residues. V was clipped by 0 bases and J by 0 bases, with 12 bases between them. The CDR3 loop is CASSQDGQTIAKNIQYF. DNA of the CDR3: TGCGCCAGCAGCCAAGACGGACAGACGATAGCCAAAAACATTCAGTACTTC.

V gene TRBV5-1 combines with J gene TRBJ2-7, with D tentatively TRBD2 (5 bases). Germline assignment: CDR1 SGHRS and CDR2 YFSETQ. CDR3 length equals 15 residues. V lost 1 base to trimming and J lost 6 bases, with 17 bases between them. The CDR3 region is CASSLSGRTESEQYF. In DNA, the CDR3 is TGCGCCAGCAGCTTGAGTGGACGGACTGAAAGCGAGCAGTACTTC. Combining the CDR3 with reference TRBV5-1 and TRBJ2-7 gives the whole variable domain KAGVTQTPRYLIKTRGQQVTLSCSPISGHRSVSWYQQTPGQGLQFLFEYFSETQRNKGNFPGRFSGRQFSNSRSEMNVSTLELGDSALYLCASSLSGRTESEQYFGPGTRLTVT.

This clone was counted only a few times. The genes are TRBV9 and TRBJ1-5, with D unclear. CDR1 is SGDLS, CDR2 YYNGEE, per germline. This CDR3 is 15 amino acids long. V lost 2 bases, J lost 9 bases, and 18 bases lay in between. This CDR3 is CASSVLPDGERPQHF. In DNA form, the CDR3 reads TGTGCCAGCAGCGTCCTCCCGGACGGCGAACGGCCCCAGCATTTT.

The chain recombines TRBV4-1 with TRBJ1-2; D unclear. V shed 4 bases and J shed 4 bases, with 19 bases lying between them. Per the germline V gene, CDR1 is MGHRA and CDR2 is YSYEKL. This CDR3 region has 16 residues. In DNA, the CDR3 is TGCGCCAGCAGCCTCCGGGATCAAAGCGTCGTCTATGGCTACACCTTC. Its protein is CASSLRDQSVVYGYTF.

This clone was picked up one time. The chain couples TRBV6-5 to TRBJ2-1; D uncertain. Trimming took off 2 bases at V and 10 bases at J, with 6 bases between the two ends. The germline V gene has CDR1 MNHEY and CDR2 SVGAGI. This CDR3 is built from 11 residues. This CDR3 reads CASSYLLEQFF. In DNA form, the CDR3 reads TGTGCCAGCAGTTACCTCCTGGAGCAGTTCTTC.

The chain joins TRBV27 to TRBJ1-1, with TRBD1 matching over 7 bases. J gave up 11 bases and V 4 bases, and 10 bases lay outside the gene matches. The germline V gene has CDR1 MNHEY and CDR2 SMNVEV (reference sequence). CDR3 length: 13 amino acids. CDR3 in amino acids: CASSSNYDRDAFF. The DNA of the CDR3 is TGTGCCAGCAGTTCCAATTACGACAGGGACGCTTTCTTT.

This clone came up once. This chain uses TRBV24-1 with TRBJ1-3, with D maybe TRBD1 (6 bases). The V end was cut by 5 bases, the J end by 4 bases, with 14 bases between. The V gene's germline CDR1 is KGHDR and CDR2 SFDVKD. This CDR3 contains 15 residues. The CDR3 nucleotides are TGTGCCACCAGTGCCTCCTGGGGGGCAGGAAACACCATATATTTT. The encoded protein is CATSASWGAGNTIYF.

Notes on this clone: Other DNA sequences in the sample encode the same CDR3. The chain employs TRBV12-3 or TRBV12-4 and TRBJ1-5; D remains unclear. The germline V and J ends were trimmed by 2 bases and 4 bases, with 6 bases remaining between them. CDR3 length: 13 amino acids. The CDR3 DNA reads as TGTGCCAGCAGTTTATCAGAAAATCAGCCCCAGCATTTT. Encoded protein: CASSLSENQPQHF.

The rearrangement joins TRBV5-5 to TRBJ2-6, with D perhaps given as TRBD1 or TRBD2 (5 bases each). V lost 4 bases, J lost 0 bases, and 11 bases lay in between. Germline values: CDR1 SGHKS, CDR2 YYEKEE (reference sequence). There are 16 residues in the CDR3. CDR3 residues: CASSLGVFSGANVLTF. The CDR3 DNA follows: TGTGCCAGCAGCCTGGGGGTTTTCTCTGGGGCCAACGTCCTGACTTTC.

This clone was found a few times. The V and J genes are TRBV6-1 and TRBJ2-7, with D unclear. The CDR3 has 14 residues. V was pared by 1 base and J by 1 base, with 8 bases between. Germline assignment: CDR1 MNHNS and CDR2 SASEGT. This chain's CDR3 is CASSEVWQSYEQYF. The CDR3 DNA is TGTGCCAGCAGTGAAGTTTGGCAGTCCTACGAGCAGTACTTC.

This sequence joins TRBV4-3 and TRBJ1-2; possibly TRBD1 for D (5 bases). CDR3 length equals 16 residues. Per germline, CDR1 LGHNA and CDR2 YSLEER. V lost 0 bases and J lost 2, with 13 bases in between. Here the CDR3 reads CASSQDYSRVNYGYTF. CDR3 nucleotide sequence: TGCGCCAGCAGCCAAGATTACTCCAGGGTGAACTATGGCTACACCTTC.

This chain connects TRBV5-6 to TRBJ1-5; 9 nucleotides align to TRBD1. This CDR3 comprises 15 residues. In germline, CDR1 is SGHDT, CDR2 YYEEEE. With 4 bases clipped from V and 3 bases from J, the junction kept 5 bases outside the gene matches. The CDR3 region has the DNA TGTGCCAGCAGCAGGACAGGGGCCGACAATCAGCCCCAGCATTTT. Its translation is CASSRTGADNQPQHF. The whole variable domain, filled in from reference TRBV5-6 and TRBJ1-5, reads DAGVTQSPTHLIKTRGQQVTLRCSPKSGHDTVSWYQQALGQGPQFIFQYYEEEERQRGNFPDRFSGHQFPNYSSELNVNALLLGDSALYLCASSRTGADNQPQHFGDGTRLSIL.

The CDR3 coding sequence is TGCAGCGTCGAGGGCAGGGGGACCTACAATGAGCAGTTCTTC. Translated: CSVEGRGTYNEQFF. The genes are TRBV29-1 and TRBJ2-1; 7 bases match TRBD1. Germline CDR1 is SQVTM and CDR2 is ANQGSEA. The length of the CDR3 is 14 residues. Trimming removed 6 bases from V and 2 bases from J; junction bases left unmatched: 7.

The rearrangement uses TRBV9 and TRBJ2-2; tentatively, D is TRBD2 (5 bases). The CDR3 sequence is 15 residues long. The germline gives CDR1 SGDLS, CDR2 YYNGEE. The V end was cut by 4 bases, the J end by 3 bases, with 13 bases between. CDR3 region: CASSPRTGYTGELFF. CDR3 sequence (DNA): TGTGCCAGCAGCCCGAGGACTGGGTACACCGGGGAGCTGTTTTTT.

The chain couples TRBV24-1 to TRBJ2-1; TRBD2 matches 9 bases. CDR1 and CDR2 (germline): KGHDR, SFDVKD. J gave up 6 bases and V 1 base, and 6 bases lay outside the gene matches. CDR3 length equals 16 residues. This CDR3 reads CATSDFGAGGPNEQFF. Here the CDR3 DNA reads TGTGCCACCAGTGATTTTGGGGCGGGAGGGCCCAATGAGCAGTTCTTC.